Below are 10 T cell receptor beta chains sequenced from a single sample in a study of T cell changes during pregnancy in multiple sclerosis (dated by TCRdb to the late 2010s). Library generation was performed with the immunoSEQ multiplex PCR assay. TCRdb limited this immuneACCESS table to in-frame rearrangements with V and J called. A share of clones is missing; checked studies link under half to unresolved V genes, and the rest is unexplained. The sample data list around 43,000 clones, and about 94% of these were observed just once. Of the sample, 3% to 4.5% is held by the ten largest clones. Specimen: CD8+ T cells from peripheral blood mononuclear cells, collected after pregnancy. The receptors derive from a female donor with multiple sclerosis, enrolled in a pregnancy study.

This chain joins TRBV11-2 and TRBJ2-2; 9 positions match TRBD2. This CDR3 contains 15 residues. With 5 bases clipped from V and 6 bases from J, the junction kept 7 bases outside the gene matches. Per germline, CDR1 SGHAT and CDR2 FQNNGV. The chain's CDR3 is CASSPTAGGSGELFF. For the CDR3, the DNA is TGTGCCAGCAGCCCCACAGCGGGGGGTTCCGGGGAGCTGTTTTTT.

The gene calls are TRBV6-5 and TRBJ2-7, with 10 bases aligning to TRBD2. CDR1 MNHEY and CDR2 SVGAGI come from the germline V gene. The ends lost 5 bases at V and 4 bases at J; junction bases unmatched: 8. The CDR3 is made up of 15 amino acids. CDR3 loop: CASSPLAGDRYEQYF. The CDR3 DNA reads TGTGCCAGCAGTCCTCTAGCGGGAGATAGATACGAGCAGTACTTC.

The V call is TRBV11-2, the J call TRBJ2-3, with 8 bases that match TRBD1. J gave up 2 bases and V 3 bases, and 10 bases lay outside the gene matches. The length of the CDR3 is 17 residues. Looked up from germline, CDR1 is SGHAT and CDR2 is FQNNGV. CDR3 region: CASSFSTGTGHTDTQYF. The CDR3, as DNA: TGTGCCAGCAGCTTCTCGACCGGGACAGGCCACACAGATACGCAGTATTTT.

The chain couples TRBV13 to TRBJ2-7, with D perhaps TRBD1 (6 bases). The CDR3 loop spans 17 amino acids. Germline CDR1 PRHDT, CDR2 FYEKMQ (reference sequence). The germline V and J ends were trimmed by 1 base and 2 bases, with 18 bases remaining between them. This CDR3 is CASSLVTGDSLTYEQYF. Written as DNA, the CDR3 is TGTGCCAGCAGCTTAGTGACAGGCGATAGCTTAACCTACGAGCAGTACTTC.

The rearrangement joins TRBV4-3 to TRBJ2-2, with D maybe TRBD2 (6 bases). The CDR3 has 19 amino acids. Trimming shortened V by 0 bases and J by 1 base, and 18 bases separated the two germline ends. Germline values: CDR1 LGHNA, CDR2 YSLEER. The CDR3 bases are TGCGCCAGCAGCCAAGAGACCCTCTCCGGGACTGGGAACACCGGGGAGCTGTTTTTT. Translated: CASSQETLSGTGNTGELFF.

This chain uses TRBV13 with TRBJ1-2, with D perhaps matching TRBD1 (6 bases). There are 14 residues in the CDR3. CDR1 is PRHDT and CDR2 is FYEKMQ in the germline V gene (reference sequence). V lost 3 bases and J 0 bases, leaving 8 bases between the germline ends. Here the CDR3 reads CASSFGTTNYGYTF. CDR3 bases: TGTGCCAGCAGCTTCGGGACAACTAACTATGGCTACACCTTC.

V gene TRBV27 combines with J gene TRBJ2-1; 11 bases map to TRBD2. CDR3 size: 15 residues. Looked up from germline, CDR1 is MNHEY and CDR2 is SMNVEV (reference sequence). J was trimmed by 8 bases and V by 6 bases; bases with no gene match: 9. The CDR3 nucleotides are TGTGCCAGCAGCATCACTAGCGGGGGCATCGATGAGCAGTTCTTC. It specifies CASSITSGGIDEQFF.

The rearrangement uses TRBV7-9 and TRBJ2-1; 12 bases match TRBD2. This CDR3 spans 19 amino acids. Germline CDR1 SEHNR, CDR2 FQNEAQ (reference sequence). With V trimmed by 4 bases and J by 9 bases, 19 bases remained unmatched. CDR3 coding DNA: TGTGCCAGCAGCTCAGGAATTGGCGGGGCTAGCGGGAGGGGGGGTGAGCAGTTCTTC. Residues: CASSSGIGGASGRGGEQFF.

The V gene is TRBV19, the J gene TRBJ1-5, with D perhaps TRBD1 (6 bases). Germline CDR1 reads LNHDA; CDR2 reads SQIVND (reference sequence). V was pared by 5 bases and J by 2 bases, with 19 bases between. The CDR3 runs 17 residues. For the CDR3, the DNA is TGTGCCAGTAGTCTCGGACAGTTTTCCTTGGGCAATCAGCCCCAGCATTTT. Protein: CASSLGQFSLGNQPQHF. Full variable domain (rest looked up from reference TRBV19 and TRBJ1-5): DGGITQSPKYLFRKEGQNVTLSCEQNLNHDAMYWYRQDPGQGLRLIYYSQIVNDFQKGDIAEGYSVSREKKESFPLTVTSAQKNPTAFYLCASSLGQFSLGNQPQHFGDGTRLSIL.

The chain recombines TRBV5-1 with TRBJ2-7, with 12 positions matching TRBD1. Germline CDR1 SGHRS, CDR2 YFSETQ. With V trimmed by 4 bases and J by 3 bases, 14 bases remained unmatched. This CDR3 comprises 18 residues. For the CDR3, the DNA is TGCGCCAGCAGCGTTACCGGGACAGGGGGCTCTACGAACTACGAGCAGTACTTC. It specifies CASSVTGTGGSTNYEQYF. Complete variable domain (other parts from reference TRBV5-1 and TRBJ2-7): KAGVTQTPRYLIKTRGQQVTLSCSPISGHRSVSWYQQTPGQGLQFLFEYFSETQRNKGNFPGRFSGRQFSNSRSEMNVSTLELGDSALYLCASSVTGTGGSTNYEQYFGPGTRLTVT.